These T cell receptor beta chains were read from a single sample in a study of graft-versus-host responses after intestinal transplantation. These receptors' targets are unknown. The data were produced by immunoSEQ multiplex PCR, yet TCRdb's version contains in-frame clones alone and is incomplete. The sample records tens of thousands of clones, 91% being singletons. This sample comprised unstimulated CD4+ T cells sorted from spleen or lymph node cells, obtained before intestinal transplant. The receptors shown here come from a human donor who received an intestinal transplant. The CDR3 runs from the conserved cysteine through the conserved F or W. D genes are given only for firm matches. Rows give clone size only sometimes, using once, few, many, or a class for an expanded clone.

V: TRBV5-4
J: TRBJ2-7
size: -
D: TRBD2
DNA: TGTGCCAGCAGCTTGGCCCTATTACTAGCGATCGGCTCCTACGAGCAGTACTTC
CDR3: CASSLALLLAIGSYEQYF

V: TRBV19
J: TRBJ1-5
size: -
D: -
DNA: TGTGCCAGTAGACATGCGGCCTCGGGTAGCAATCAGCCCCAGCATTTT
CDR3: CASRHAASGSNQPQHF

V: TRBV30
J: TRBJ2-5
size: -
D: -
DNA: TGTGCCTGGGGGAGCTGGGAGACCCAGTACTTC
CDR3: CAWGSWETQYF

V: TRBV27
J: TRBJ1-2
size: -
D: -
DNA: TGTGCCAGCAGTTTTAAGGGGGTGGGAGCTAACTATGGCTACACCTTC
CDR3: CASSFKGVGANYGYTF

V: TRBV6-6
J: TRBJ1-1
size: -
D: -
DNA: TGTGCCAGCAGTTACCAGAAGAACACTGAAGCTTTCTTT
CDR3: CASSYQKNTEAFF

V: TRBV7-2
J: TRBJ1-2
size: -
D: -
DNA: TGTGCCAGCAGCTTAAGATCCCAACGGGGGGGAAGGGGCTACACCTTC
CDR3: CASSLRSQRGGRGYTF

V: TRBV18
J: TRBJ2-7
size: -
D: -
DNA: TGTGCCAGCTCACCACGACAGTCCGAGCAGTACTTC
CDR3: CASSPRQSEQYF

V: TRBV29-1
J: TRBJ1-2
size: -
D: -
DNA: TGCAGCGTCCTATCTCTGGGGGCGCAGGGCTACACCTTC
CDR3: CSVLSLGAQGYTF

V: TRBV19
J: TRBJ2-7
size: -
D: -
DNA: TGTGCCAGTAGTCCCCAAGGAGGAGCGGGGCAGTACTTC
CDR3: CASSPQGGAGQYF

V: TRBV5-1
J: TRBJ2-3
size: -
D: TRBD2
DNA: TGCGCCAGCAGCTTGGGAGCGGGGGCCGCCGCAGATACGCAGTATTTT
CDR3: CASSLGAGAAADTQYF

V: TRBV5-1
J: TRBJ1-1
size: -
D: TRBD1
DNA: TGCGCCAGCAGCTTGTATTCGGCAGGGGGCGAGACTGAAGCTTTCTTT
CDR3: CASSLYSAGGETEAFF

V: TRBV7-9
J: TRBJ1-3
size: few
D: -
DNA: TGTGCCAGCAGCCCCGCGGACACCATATATTTT
CDR3: CASSPADTIYF

V: TRBV6-5
J: TRBJ2-3
size: -
D: -
DNA: TGTGCCAGCAGTATGAGCGGGCCTAGCACAGATACGCAGTATTTT
CDR3: CASSMSGPSTDTQYF

V: TRBV7-2
J: TRBJ1-3
size: -
D: TRBD1
DNA: TGTGCCAGCAGCTTAGTCGGGACAGGCCCTGGAAACACCATATATTTT
CDR3: CASSLVGTGPGNTIYF

V: TRBV9
J: TRBJ1-2
size: few
D: -
DNA: TGTGCCAGCAGCTCCTCGGGGGAGGTCGGCTACACCTTC
CDR3: CASSSSGEVGYTF

V: TRBV6-5
J: TRBJ1-2
size: once
D: TRBD1
DNA: TGTGCCAGCAGCATTGACAGGGGGCCCTCCTATGGCTACACCTTC
CDR3: CASSIDRGPSYGYTF

V: TRBV4-1
J: TRBJ2-3
size: few
D: TRBD2
DNA: TGCGCCAGCAGCCAAGACCCAGGACTAGCGGGGCGCACAGATACGCAGTATTTT
CDR3: CASSQDPGLAGRTDTQYF

V: TRBV19
J: TRBJ1-2
size: -
D: -
DNA: TGTGCCTCCTCTGAGGGTTTAACAGGGAATAGCCCACCTAACTATGGCTACACCTTC
CDR3: CASSEGLTGNSPPNYGYTF

V: TRBV4-3
J: TRBJ2-1
size: once
D: -
DNA: TGCGCCAGCAGCCGGACTACAGGGGCCTCCTACAATGAGCAGTTCTTC
CDR3: CASSRTTGASYNEQFF

V: TRBV30
J: TRBJ2-7
size: once
D: TRBD1
DNA: TGTGCCTGGCGGGACAGTTATTACGAGCAGTACTTC
CDR3: CAWRDSYYEQYF

V: TRBV21-1
J: TRBJ1-3
size: -
D: -
DNA: TGTGCCAGCAGCGGTAACAGGGGTCGGGGCTCTGGAAACACCATATATTTT
CDR3: CASSGNRGRGSGNTIYF

V: TRBV7-6
J: TRBJ2-7
size: -
D: -
DNA: TGTGCCAGGGCACCGGACACTCCACAGGGTATAGTCCAATACGAGCAGTACTTC
CDR3: CARAPDTPQGIVQYEQYF

V: TRBV6-5
J: TRBJ2-1
size: -
D: -
DNA: TGTGCCAGCAGTTACTCGAGGAACGGGGTTGAGCAGTTCTTC
CDR3: CASSYSRNGVEQFF

V: TRBV6-6
J: TRBJ2-7
size: -
D: -
DNA: TGTGCCAGCAGTTTTAGCGGTAGCTCCTACGAGCAGTACTTC
CDR3: CASSFSGSSYEQYF

V: TRBV27
J: TRBJ1-2
size: -
D: TRBD1
DNA: TGTGCCAGCAGTCAGGACAGGAACTATGGCTACACCTTC
CDR3: CASSQDRNYGYTF

V: TRBV6-1
J: TRBJ1-2
size: -
D: TRBD1
DNA: TGTGCCAGCAGTGAATGGGACAGGGTTTATGGCTACACCTTC
CDR3: CASSEWDRVYGYTF

V: TRBV5-4
J: TRBJ2-1
size: -
D: -
DNA: TGTGCCAGCAGCCCGTCCCGGACGGGGAGCTCCTACAATGAGCAGTTCTTC
CDR3: CASSPSRTGSSYNEQFF

V: TRBV6-5
J: TRBJ2-5
size: -
D: TRBD2
DNA: TGTGCCAGCAGTTACGGGGGGGTAGAGACCCAGTACTTC
CDR3: CASSYGGVETQYF

V: TRBV7-8
J: TRBJ2-1
size: -
D: -
DNA: TGTGCCAGCAGCCTAAAGGGGGGGCAGAATGAGCAGTTCTTC
CDR3: CASSLKGGQNEQFF

V: TRBV23-1
J: TRBJ1-4
size: -
D: -
DNA: TGCGCCAGCACCCTGACAGTTGAAGTGGCGAAGGATCGAAATGAAAAACTGTTTTTT
CDR3: CASTLTVEVAKDRNEKLFF

V: TRBV9
J: TRBJ2-2
size: -
D: TRBD1
DNA: TGTGCCAGCAGCGTACCACAGGGGAATACCGGGGAGCTGTTTTTT
CDR3: CASSVPQGNTGELFF

V: TRBV15
J: TRBJ2-3
size: once
D: TRBD2
DNA: TGTGCCACCAGCAGAGTCGCGGGGGTCACAGATACGCAGTATTTT
CDR3: CATSRVAGVTDTQYF

V: TRBV7-9
J: TRBJ2-7
size: once
D: -
DNA: TGTGCCAGCAGCTACTCGGCAGGGGCGGGCGAGCAGTACTTC
CDR3: CASSYSAGAGEQYF

V: TRBV30
J: TRBJ1-4
size: -
D: -
DNA: TGTGCCTGGAGTCCACTCGCAACTAATGAAAAACTGTTTTTT
CDR3: CAWSPLATNEKLFF

V: TRBV21-1
J: TRBJ2-7
size: -
D: -
DNA: TGTGCCAGCAGCAAACACTCCTACGAGCAGTACTTC
CDR3: CASSKHSYEQYF

V: TRBV23-1
J: TRBJ2-6
size: -
D: TRBD1
DNA: TGCGCCAGCAGTCAGTCCGGGACAGGGGGCGGGGGGGCCAACGTCCTGACTTTC
CDR3: CASSQSGTGGGGANVLTF

V: TRBV29-1
J: TRBJ2-1
size: -
D: TRBD1
DNA: TGCAGCGTCAGGACAGGGCCCAATGAGCAGTTCTTC
CDR3: CSVRTGPNEQFF

V: TRBV28
J: TRBJ2-7
size: once
D: TRBD1
DNA: TGTGCCAGCAGTGCCTCCGGGACAGGGGGCGGCGAGCAGTACTTC
CDR3: CASSASGTGGGEQYF

V: TRBV19
J: TRBJ1-1
size: -
D: -
DNA: TGTGCCAGTAGTCAGGGGAGTAGTACTGAAGCTTTCTTT
CDR3: CASSQGSSTEAFF

V: TRBV19
J: TRBJ1-1
size: -
D: -
DNA: TGTGCCAGTAGCCCCGACGGGGGGCTGATCAGGAACACTGAAGCTTTCTTT
CDR3: CASSPDGGLIRNTEAFF

V: TRBV12-5
J: TRBJ1-3
size: -
D: TRBD1
DNA: TGTGCTAGTGGTTTGGTACGAAGTACAGGGGCATCTAGGTCCAACTCTGGAAACACCATATATTTT
CDR3: CASGLVRSTGASRSNSGNTIYF

V: TRBV11-2
J: TRBJ1-6
size: -
D: -
DNA: TGTGCCAGCAGCTCACCTCCGGACAGTGCAAGGTCACCCCTCCACTTT
CDR3: CASSSPPDSARSPLHF

V: TRBV19
J: TRBJ1-5
size: once
D: -
DNA: TGTGCCAGTAGTATTATAAGGCCAGGGGATCAGCCCCAGCATTTT
CDR3: CASSIIRPGDQPQHF

V: TRBV7-6
J: TRBJ2-7
size: -
D: -
DNA: TGTGCCAGCAGCTTGCGGTGGAGGGGTGGTTATAACGAGCAGTACTTC
CDR3: CASSLRWRGGYNEQYF

V: TRBV19
J: TRBJ2-7
size: once
D: -
DNA: TGTGCCAGTAGTATAGATCTCCGACTCTCGGGCGAGCAGTACTTC
CDR3: CASSIDLRLSGEQYF

V: TRBV7-6
J: TRBJ2-5
size: -
D: TRBD2
DNA: TGTGCCAGCAGCTTAGTGAGCGGGGGGGCCTCAGAGACCCAGTACTTC
CDR3: CASSLVSGGASETQYF

V: TRBV30
J: TRBJ2-3
size: -
D: TRBD2
DNA: TGTGCCTGGAGTGTACAGCTGGGGGGGATCACAGATACGCAGTATTTT
CDR3: CAWSVQLGGITDTQYF

V: TRBV20-1
J: TRBJ1-2
size: -
D: -
DNA: TGCAGTGCTAGCAGGGTAGGGGGCTACACCTTC
CDR3: CSASRVGGYTF

V: TRBV30
J: TRBJ2-1
size: -
D: -
DNA: TGTGCCTGGAGAGCCAATGAGCAGTTCTTC
CDR3: CAWRANEQFF

V: TRBV7-2
J: TRBJ2-7
size: -
D: -
DNA: TGTGCCAGCAGCTTAGGGGCAGAGCAGTACTTC
CDR3: CASSLGAEQYF